This entry concerns a single T cell receptor (beta chain). Its cognate antigen is unknown. With 4 bases removed from V and 4 bases from J, the gap between germline ends came to 17 bases. The CDR3 covers 15 residues. Looked up from germline, CDR1 is SGHNT and CDR2 is YYREEE (reference sequence). Here immunoSEQ multiplex PCR was the method, and the copy in TCRdb shows in-frame clones only, minus some. This table holds approximately 80,000 clones, 80% to 90% found once. The time point denotes: blood 4 weeks post-SBRT, at nephrectomy. Treatment meaning: 15 Gy SBRT to primary tumor, nephrectomy 4 weeks later. Nephrectomy followed 15 Gy stereotactic body radiation by 4 weeks. Blood was sampled at baseline, 2 weeks and 4 weeks after SBRT. The tumor was a clear cell renal cell carcinoma. These data are taken from a study of radiation and T cells in renal cell carcinoma. Study-level points and caveats: In blood, top tumor clones expanded by 2 weeks, shrinking by 4.

This sequence joins TRBV5-4 and TRBJ1-1, with TRBD1 as a possible D gene (6 bases). This clonotype was obtained from a woman between 70 and 85 years old with renal cell carcinoma. The sample consisted of blood, taken from a patient whose treatment included radiotherapy and nephrectomy. The CDR3 DNA reads as TGTGCCAGCAGCGCAGATATTGGAGGGGGCACTGAAGCTTTCTTT. The encoded protein is CASSADIGGGTEAFF.